The 4 T cell receptor beta chains reported below all come from one sample, sequenced in a study of tumor-infiltrating lymphocytes in primary liver carcinoma. From unsorted bulk tissue weighing about 17-30 mg, DNA and RNA were co-extracted. A primer in the constant region served to generate TCR beta cDNA from roughly 550 ng of total RNA. Amplification in three nested multiplex PCR rounds with slightly modified ARM-PCR gave rise to TCR beta libraries. The opening two PCR rounds, nine to eleven cycles each, paired TRBV1-TRBV30 forward primers with a C-beta reverse primer. TCRdb reanalysed the multiplex PCR reads using MiXCR and keeps one entry per CDR3 protein. Among around 100,000 distinct CDR3 sequences listed, around 66% were seen once. Sequenced material: liver tumor tissue from sampling region 2. Subset given: tumor region T2, inferior pole. The source of these receptors is a woman aged 55-69 years with primary liver carcinoma and hepatitis B virus infection.

This clonotype has a count of ten or more. This chain links TRBV7-3 with TRBJ2-6; D uncertain. CDR3 length equals 18 residues. The V and J ends lost 1 base and 2 bases respectively, with 15 bases between them. Per the germline V gene, CDR1 is SGHTA and CDR2 is FQGTGA. The CDR3 nucleotides read TGTGCCAGCAGCTTAAGTGGCAGAAACCGACCTGGGGCCAACGTCCTGACTTTC. Protein: CASSLSGRNRPGANVLTF. Full variable domain (rest looked up from reference TRBV7-3 and TRBJ2-6): GAGVSQTPSNKVTEKGKYVELRCDPISGHTALYWYRQSLGQGPEFLIYFQGTGAADDSGLPNDRFFAVRPEGSVSTLKIQRTERGDSAVYLCASSLSGRNRPGANVLTFGAGSRLTVL.

The V call is TRBV29-1, the J call TRBJ2-7, with D perhaps matching TRBD2 (6 bases). Trimming shortened V by 0 bases and J by 13 bases, and 25 bases separated the two germline ends. The CDR3 has 15 amino acids. The germline V gene encodes CDR1 SQVTM and CDR2 ANQGSEA. The CDR3 reads CSVEDSGTPPYERYF. The CDR3 DNA reads TGCAGCGTTGAAGACTCAGGGACTCCCCCGTACGAGCGATACTTC.

Comments on this clonotype: This may be a read error, as it is one base from a much larger clone. V usage is TRBV30 and J usage is TRBJ2-1; D may be TRBD2 (6 bases). CDR3 size: 14 residues. The germline gives CDR1 GTSNPN, CDR2 SVGIG (reference sequence). V was clipped by 2 bases and J by 3 bases, with 11 bases between them. CDR3 in amino acids: CAWSKAGCYNEQFF. Here the CDR3 DNA reads TGTGCCTGGAGTAAGGCGGGGTGCTACAATGAGCAGTTCTTC.

About this clonotype: A much larger clone is a single base away; this may be a read error. The chain has TRBV6-1 and TRBJ1-5, with 7 bases identical to TRBD1. The V segment lost 0 bases and the J segment 7 bases; nucleotides outside the gene matches: 6. CDR3 length: 15 amino acids. Germline-derived CDR1 and CDR2 are MNHNS and SASEGT. This CDR3 is CASSEAVAGGQPQHF. CDR3 DNA: TGTGCCAGCAGTGAAGCGGTCGCAGGGGGACAGCCCCAGCATTTT.